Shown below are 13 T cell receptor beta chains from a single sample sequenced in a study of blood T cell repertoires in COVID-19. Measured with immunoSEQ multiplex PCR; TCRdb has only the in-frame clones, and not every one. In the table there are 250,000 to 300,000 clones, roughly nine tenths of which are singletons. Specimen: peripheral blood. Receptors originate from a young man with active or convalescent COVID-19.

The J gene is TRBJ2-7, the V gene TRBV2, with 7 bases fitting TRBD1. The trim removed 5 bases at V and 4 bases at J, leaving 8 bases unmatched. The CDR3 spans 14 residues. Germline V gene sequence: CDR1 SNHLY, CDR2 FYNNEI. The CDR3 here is CASSRQGRGYEQYF. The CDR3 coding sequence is TGTGCCAGCAGTCGACAGGGTCGTGGATACGAGCAGTACTTC.

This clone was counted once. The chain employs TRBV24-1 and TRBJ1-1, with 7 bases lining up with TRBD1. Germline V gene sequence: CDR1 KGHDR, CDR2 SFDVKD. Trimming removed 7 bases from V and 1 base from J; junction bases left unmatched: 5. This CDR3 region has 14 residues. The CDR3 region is CATRATGTNTEAFF. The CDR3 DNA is TGTGCCACCAGAGCGACAGGGACGAACACTGAAGCTTTCTTT.

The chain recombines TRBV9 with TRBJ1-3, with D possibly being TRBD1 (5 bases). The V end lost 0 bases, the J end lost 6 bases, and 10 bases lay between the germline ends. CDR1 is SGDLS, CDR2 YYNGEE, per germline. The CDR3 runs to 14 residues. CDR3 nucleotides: TGTGCCAGCAGCGTAGTGACAGATTTAAACACCATATATTTT. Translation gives CASSVVTDLNTIYF.

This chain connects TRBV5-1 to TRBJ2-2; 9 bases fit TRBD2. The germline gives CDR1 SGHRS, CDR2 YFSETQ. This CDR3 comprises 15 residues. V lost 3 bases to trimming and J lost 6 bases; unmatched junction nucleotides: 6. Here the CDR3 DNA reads TGCGCCAGCAGCTCTGGGACTAGCCGGTCCGGGGAGCTGTTTTTT. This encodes CASSSGTSRSGELFF. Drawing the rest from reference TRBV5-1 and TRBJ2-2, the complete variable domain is KAGVTQTPRYLIKTRGQQVTLSCSPISGHRSVSWYQQTPGQGLQFLFEYFSETQRNKGNFPGRFSGRQFSNSRSEMNVSTLELGDSALYLCASSSGTSRSGELFFGEGSRLTVL.

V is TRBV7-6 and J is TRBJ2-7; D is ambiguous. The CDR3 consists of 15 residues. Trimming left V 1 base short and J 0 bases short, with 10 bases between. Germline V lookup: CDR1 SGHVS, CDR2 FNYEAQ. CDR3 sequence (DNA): TGTGCCAGCAGCTTAGAGGCAGGCGTCTCCTACGAGCAGTACTTC. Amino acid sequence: CASSLEAGVSYEQYF.

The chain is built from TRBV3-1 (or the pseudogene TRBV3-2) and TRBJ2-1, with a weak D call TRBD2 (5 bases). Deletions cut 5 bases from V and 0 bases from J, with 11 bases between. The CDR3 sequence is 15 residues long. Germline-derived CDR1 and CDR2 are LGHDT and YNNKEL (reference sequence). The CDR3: CASSATRTSYNEQFF. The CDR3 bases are TGTGCCAGCAGCGCTACTAGAACCTCCTACAATGAGCAGTTCTTC.

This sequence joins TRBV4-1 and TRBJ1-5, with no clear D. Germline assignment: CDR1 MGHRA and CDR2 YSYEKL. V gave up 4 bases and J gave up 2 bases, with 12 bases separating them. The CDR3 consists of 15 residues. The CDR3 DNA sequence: TGCGCCAGCAGCCGTACGGTTGAGGGCAATCAGCCCCAGCATTTT. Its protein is CASSRTVEGNQPQHF.

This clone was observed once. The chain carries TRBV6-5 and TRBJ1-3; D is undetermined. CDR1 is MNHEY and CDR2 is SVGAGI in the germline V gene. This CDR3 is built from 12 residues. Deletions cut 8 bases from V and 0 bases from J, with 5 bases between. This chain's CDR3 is CASQASGNTIYF. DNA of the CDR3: TGTGCCAGCCAAGCCTCTGGAAACACCATATATTTT.

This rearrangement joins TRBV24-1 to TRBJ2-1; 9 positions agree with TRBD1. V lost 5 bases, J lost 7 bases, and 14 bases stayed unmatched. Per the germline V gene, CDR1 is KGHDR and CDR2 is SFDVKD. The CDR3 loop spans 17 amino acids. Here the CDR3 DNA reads TGTGCCACCAGTGGACTTACAGGGGGCACGGGGGGAAATGAGCAGTTCTTC. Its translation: CATSGLTGGTGGNEQFF.

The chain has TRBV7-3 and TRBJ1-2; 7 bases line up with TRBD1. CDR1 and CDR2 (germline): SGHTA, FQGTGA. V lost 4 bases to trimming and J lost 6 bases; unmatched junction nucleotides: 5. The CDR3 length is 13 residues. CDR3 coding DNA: TGTGCCAGCAGCTCAAGGGGGCTGGATGGCTACACCTTC. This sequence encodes CASSSRGLDGYTF.

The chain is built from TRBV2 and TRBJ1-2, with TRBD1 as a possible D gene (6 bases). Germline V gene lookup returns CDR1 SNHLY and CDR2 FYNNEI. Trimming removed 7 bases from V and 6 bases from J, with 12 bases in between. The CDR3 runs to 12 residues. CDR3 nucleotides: TGTGCCAGCAACAGACAGGAAGATGGCTACACCTTC. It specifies CASNRQEDGYTF. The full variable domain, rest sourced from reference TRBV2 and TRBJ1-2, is EPEVTQTPSHQVTQMGQEVILRCVPISNHLYFYWYRQILGQKVEFLVSFYNNEISEKSEIFDDQFSVERPDGSNFTLKIRSTKLEDSAMYFCASNRQEDGYTFGSGTRLTVV.

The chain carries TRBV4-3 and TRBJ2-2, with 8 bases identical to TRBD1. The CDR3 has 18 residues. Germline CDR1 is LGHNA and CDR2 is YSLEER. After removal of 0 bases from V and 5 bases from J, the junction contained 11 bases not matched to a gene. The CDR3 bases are TGCGCCAGCAGCCAAGATCCCGAGGACAGGGCCGAGACCGGGGAGCTGTTTTTT. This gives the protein CASSQDPEDRAETGELFF.

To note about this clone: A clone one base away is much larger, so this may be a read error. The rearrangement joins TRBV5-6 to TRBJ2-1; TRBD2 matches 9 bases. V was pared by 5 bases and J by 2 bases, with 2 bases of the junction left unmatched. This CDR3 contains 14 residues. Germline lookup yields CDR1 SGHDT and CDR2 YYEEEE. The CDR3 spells CASSGGRAYNEQFF. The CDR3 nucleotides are TGTGCCAGCAGTGGCGGGAGGGCCTACAATGAGCAGTTCTTC.